This T cell receptor (beta chain) was recovered during a study of T cells in Graves' hyperthyroidism and ophthalmopathy. This clonotype was recorded many times. Using RNA transcripts as the source, TCR beta CDR3 regions were amplified. HTBI primers were employed in a first-round RT-PCR of the TCR CDR3. TCRdb passed the multiplex PCR reads through MiXCR, listing each CDR3 protein once. The sample carries about 840,000 distinct CDR3 sequences, roughly 37% recorded once. CDR1 and CDR2 (germline): WSHSY, SAAADI. CDR3 length equals 12 residues. V gave up 4 bases and J gave up 5 bases, with 8 bases separating them.

Sample: blood. The chain couples TRBV10-2 to TRBJ2-5, with D possibly being TRBD1 (6 bases). The source of this sequence is a man in his late teens or twenties with Graves' hyperthyroidism. The CDR3 loop is CASSGTVETQYF. The CDR3 DNA is TGCGCCAGCAGTGGGACAGTCGAGACCCAGTACTTC.